The present T cell receptor beta chain was sequenced within a study of T cells in women clearing cervical HPV infection. The wider study: Controls were women whose single incident HPV16 infection cleared within 12 months without precancer or cancer. With HLA typing for only a few women, HLA confounding remains possible. Regarding the study as a whole: CIN3+ cases had significantly higher TCR richness than controls; evenness did not differ.

A remark on this clone: Its target is not known. Read sequence stops 3 residues before the CDR3 end, and the germline J gene provides the missing end.

Between the trimmed V and J ends, which lost 2 bases and 5 bases, there was a span of 7 bases. Germline loops: CDR1 SGHRS, CDR2 YFSETQ. The CDR3 consists of 13 residues. Average input was roughly 1,200 ng genomic DNA for immunoSEQ TCR beta CDR3 amplification. Repertoires were generated with immunoSEQ multiplex PCR, while TCRdb's copy carries only in-frame clones and drops some. This sample's clone table lists about 39,000 clones. The clonotype was recovered from a woman aged 18 to 75 with a cervical HPV16 infection that either progressed to CIN3+ or cleared (not recorded which). The chain couples TRBV5-1 to TRBJ1-4; a weak D match, TRBD1 (6 bases). Material for sequencing was blood buffy coat. CDR3 bases read: TGCGCCAGCAGCTTCACAGGGAATGAAAAA. Translated: CASSFTGNEK. The CDR3 in full is CASSFTGNEKLFF.